This passage covers 2 T cell receptor beta chains from one sample sequenced in a study of shared clonotypes between healthy human individuals. Using immunoSEQ multiplex PCR, the repertoire was profiled, and TCRdb retains in-frame clones only, with some absent. The table shows about 600,000 clones, with roughly 97% occurring only once. Material for sequencing was naive CD4+ T cells sorted from blood. Subset reported: CD45RA+ positively selected. These receptors originate from a woman aged 30 to 39 in good health.

This clone showed up just once. This sequence joins TRBV19 and TRBJ2-2; TRBD1 is a possible D gene (6 bases). CDR3 length equals 14 residues. The germline V and J ends were trimmed by 7 bases and 3 bases, with 12 bases remaining between them. The germline gives CDR1 LNHDA, CDR2 SQIVND (reference sequence). The CDR3 bases are TGTGCCAGTATTCGGGGACAACACACCGGGGAGCTGTTTTTT. Residues: CASIRGQHTGELFF.

This chain joins TRBV4-2 and TRBJ2-5; 7 bases are a match to TRBD2. The V gene end was trimmed by 0 bases and the J gene end by 3 bases; junction bases not matched to a gene: 16. Germline V CDR1 and CDR2: LGHNA, YNFKEQ. The CDR3 sequence is 19 residues long. Here the CDR3 reads CASSQDGAGEGTKKETQYF. CDR3 DNA: TGTGCCAGCAGCCAAGATGGGGCGGGAGAAGGGACGAAAAAAGAGACCCAGTACTTC.